The 11 T cell receptor beta chains below come from one sample, sequenced in a study of control samples from healthy donors and cancer patients. TCRdb's table, derived via immunoSEQ multiplex PCR, lists solely in-frame clones and lacks some. The table lists 70,000 to 75,000 clones, under 90% of them singletons, with 19% in the top ten. The source material was PBMCs. These receptors all stem from a man aged 55 to 70 with lung cancer.

The genes are TRBV12-3 or TRBV12-4 and TRBJ1-5; D is possibly TRBD1 (6 bases). Trimming shortened V by 7 bases and J by 4 bases, and 8 bases separated the two germline ends. The CDR3 covers 12 residues. CDR3 sequence reads: CASNTGNQPQHF. As DNA, the CDR3 is TGTGCCAGCAATACAGGGAATCAGCCCCAGCATTTT.

The chain couples TRBV29-1 to TRBJ1-1, with D unresolved. The V end lost 4 bases, the J end lost 0 bases, and 9 bases lay between the germline ends. The V gene's germline CDR1 is SQVTM and CDR2 ANQGSEA. This CDR3 spans 13 amino acids. The CDR3 bases are TGCAGCGTTGGGACGGAACTGAACACTGAAGCTTTCTTT. This gives the protein CSVGTELNTEAFF.

This rearrangement joins TRBV30 to TRBJ1-2; 7 nucleotides align to TRBD1. Germline V gene lookup returns CDR1 GTSNPN and CDR2 SVGIG (reference sequence). The V and J ends lost 3 bases and 7 bases, in that order; junction bases with no gene match: 8. CDR3 length: 13 amino acids. For the CDR3, the DNA is TGTGCCTGGAGGGGGGAGGGGGCGTCTGGCTACACCTTC. It specifies CAWRGEGASGYTF.

V usage is TRBV3-1 (or the pseudogene TRBV3-2) and J usage is TRBJ1-2; a possible D gene is TRBD1 (6 bases). The CDR3 loop spans 14 amino acids. Trimming left V 3 bases short and J 5 bases short, with 13 bases between. The germline V gene encodes CDR1 LGHDT and CDR2 YNNKEL (reference sequence). CDR3 protein: CASSHLGQGYGYTF. The CDR3 DNA reads as TGTGCCAGCAGCCATCTGGGTCAGGGGTATGGCTACACCTTC.

The CDR3 bases are TGTGCCAGCAGCCTCGGACGGCTCTATGGCTACACCTTC. Translation gives CASSLGRLYGYTF. V is TRBV12-3 or TRBV12-4 and J is TRBJ1-2; D uncertain. V was shortened by 6 bases and J by 4 bases, with 12 bases between the two germline ends. The length of the CDR3 is 13 residues.

The rearrangement uses TRBV9 and TRBJ1-1; D gene uncertain. V lost 0 bases to trimming and J lost 0 bases, with 3 bases between them. In germline, CDR1 is SGDLS, CDR2 YYNGEE. The CDR3 extends over 13 amino acids. In nucleotides, the CDR3 is TGTGCCAGCAGCGTAGAGATGAACACTGAAGCTTTCTTT. Its protein is CASSVEMNTEAFF. Using reference TRBV9 and TRBJ1-1 for the parts outside the CDR3, the full variable domain is DSGVTQTPKHLITATGQRVTLRCSPRSGDLSVYWYQQSLDQGLQFLIQYYNGEERAKGNILERFSAQQFPDLHSELNLSSLELGDSALYFCASSVEMNTEAFFGQGTRLTVV.

The V gene is TRBV24-1, the J gene TRBJ2-3; possible D gene TRBD2, 5 bases. Trimming removed 4 bases at V and 3 bases at J, with 16 bases between. This CDR3 is 16 amino acids long. Germline CDR1 and CDR2: KGHDR and SFDVKD. CDR3: CATSDPGVARTDTQYF. The CDR3 nucleotides read TGTGCCACCAGTGACCCCGGGGTAGCGAGGACAGATACGCAGTATTTT.

This chain joins TRBV15 and TRBJ2-5; the D gene is possibly TRBD2 (7 bases). V lost 4 bases and J lost 2, with 14 bases in between. This CDR3 comprises 15 residues. Germline CDR1 and CDR2: LNHNV and YYDKDF (reference sequence). In DNA, the CDR3 is TGTGCCACCAGCAAAAGGGGGGGCGGGCAAGAGACCCAGTACTTC. This gives the protein CATSKRGGGQETQYF.

The chain joins TRBV4-2 to TRBJ2-5; 12 bases are a match to TRBD2. The CDR3 consists of 19 residues. CDR1 LGHNA and CDR2 YNFKEQ come from the germline V gene. Losses at the gene ends were 0 bases for V and 5 bases for J; bases not matched to a gene: 13. CDR3 DNA sequence: TGTGCCAGCAGCCAAGAAGCAGGGGCTAGCGGGGGGGCCCGGGAGACCCAGTACTTC. Protein sequence: CASSQEAGASGGARETQYF.

The V call is TRBV13, the J call TRBJ2-3; a possible D gene is TRBD1 (5 bases). V was shortened by 6 bases and J by 2 bases, with 18 bases between the two germline ends. The germline V gene has CDR1 PRHDT and CDR2 FYEKMQ (reference sequence). The CDR3 totals 16 residues. The CDR3 coding sequence is TGTGCCAGCAGTACCAGCGTCGACAGATTCACAGATACGCAGTATTTT. The encoded protein is CASSTSVDRFTDTQYF.

V usage is TRBV6-5 and J usage is TRBJ2-5; possible D gene TRBD2, 6 bases. CDR1 is MNHEY, CDR2 SVGAGI, per germline. V lost 2 bases and J lost 5, with 18 bases in between. The CDR3 loop spans 16 amino acids. The CDR3 spells CASSYMTRGNRETQYF. In DNA, the CDR3 is TGTGCCAGCAGTTACATGACGCGGGGAAATAGGGAGACCCAGTACTTC.